This passage covers 12 T cell receptor beta chains from one sample sequenced in a study of blood T cell repertoires in COVID-19. TCRdb keeps only in-frame clones here, not all; method: immunoSEQ multiplex PCR. The sample includes roughly 300,000 clones, approximately 85% of them seen just once. The sample was peripheral blood. Receptors were obtained from a human donor in a cohort sampled during active COVID-19.

This chain connects TRBV19 to TRBJ2-5; D might be TRBD2 (7 bases). Germline CDR1 reads LNHDA; CDR2 reads SQIVND (reference sequence). This CDR3 region has 15 residues. The V end lost 5 bases, the J end lost 4 bases, and 17 bases lay between the germline ends. CDR3 in amino acids: CASSSRTGGIETQYF. CDR3 nucleotides: TGTGCCAGTAGTTCACGGACGGGGGGCATAGAGACCCAGTACTTC.

The chain joins TRBV3-1 (or the pseudogene TRBV3-2) to TRBJ1-6; D perhaps matches TRBD1 (5 bases). The CDR3 has 16 amino acids. V was cut by 1 base and J by 9 bases, with 16 bases left in between. In germline, CDR1 is LGHDT, CDR2 YNNKEL (reference sequence). CDR3: CASSQGPRVIGSPLHF. The CDR3 bases are TGTGCCAGCAGCCAAGGACCCAGGGTAATAGGTTCACCCCTCCACTTT.

This clone was seen just once. V and J are TRBV18 and TRBJ1-1; the match to TRBD1 covers 7 bases. The V and J ends lost 5 bases and 2 bases, in that order; junction bases with no gene match: 5. CDR1 and CDR2 (germline): KGHSH, LQKENI. This CDR3 is built from 14 residues. In nucleotides, the CDR3 is TGTGCCAGCTCAAGGGCAGGGGGAAACACTGAAGCTTTCTTT. Translation: CASSRAGGNTEAFF.

The chain couples TRBV3-1 (or the pseudogene TRBV3-2) to TRBJ1-4, with 11 bases aligning to TRBD1. The CDR3 spans 20 residues. The germline gives CDR1 LGHDT, CDR2 YNNKEL (reference sequence). V was pared by 4 bases and J by 6 bases, with 19 bases of the junction left unmatched. CDR3 amino acids: CASSPYLPGQGVSGHEKLFF. The CDR3 coding sequence is TGTGCCAGCAGCCCCTACCTACCGGGACAGGGGGTATCGGGTCATGAAAAACTGTTTTTT.

The chain links TRBV6-5 to TRBJ1-1, with D possibly TRBD1 on 6 matching bases. V lost 2 bases and J lost 1, with 11 bases in between. CDR3 size: 15 residues. Germline V CDR1 and CDR2: MNHEY, SVGAGI. This chain's CDR3 is CASSYAGTKNTEAFF. CDR3 nucleotide sequence: TGTGCCAGCAGTTACGCCGGGACAAAGAACACTGAAGCTTTCTTT.

The V and J genes are TRBV6-2 or TRBV6-3 and TRBJ2-1, with 13 bases identical to TRBD2. The CDR3 spans 15 residues. After removal of 4 bases from V and 8 bases from J, the junction contained 5 bases not matched to a gene. Germline-derived CDR1 and CDR2 are MNHEY and SVGEGT. The CDR3 is CASSSTSGRWYEQFF. The DNA of the CDR3 is TGTGCCAGCAGTTCGACTAGCGGGAGGTGGTATGAGCAGTTCTTC.

This clone has just one count. The V call is TRBV27, the J call TRBJ1-1, with 10 bases matching TRBD1. V gave up 8 bases and J gave up 7 bases; unmatched junction bases: 10. The CDR3 totals 14 residues. CDR1 and CDR2 (germline): MNHEY, SMNVEV (reference sequence). The CDR3 reads CASGGTGEWVEAFF. CDR3 sequence (DNA): TGTGCCAGCGGTGGGACAGGGGAATGGGTTGAAGCTTTCTTT.

The chain uses TRBV28 and TRBJ1-1; 7 bases line up with TRBD1. J gave up 2 bases and V 3 bases, and 6 bases lay outside the gene matches. Germline V gene lookup returns CDR1 MDHEN and CDR2 SYDVKM. The CDR3 extends over 15 amino acids. In DNA form, the CDR3 reads TGTGCCAGCAGTTTGGGCAGGGGGGTCAACACTGAAGCTTTCTTT. This translates into CASSLGRGVNTEAFF.

The gene calls are TRBV9 and TRBJ2-1; weak D call: TRBD2 (6 bases). Germline assignment: CDR1 SGDLS and CDR2 YYNGEE. This CDR3 region has 15 residues. V was cut by 3 bases and J by 2 bases, with 12 bases left in between. Written as DNA, the CDR3 is TGTGCCAGCAGCGCCCAGGAGGGCACCTACAATGAGCAGTTCTTC. This codes for CASSAQEGTYNEQFF.

The CDR3 sequence: CASSYPRNSAPDTQYF. The CDR3, as DNA: TGTGCCAGCAGTTACCCCCGTAATAGCGCTCCCGATACGCAGTATTTT. The chain carries TRBV6-6 and TRBJ2-3; tentative D call: TRBD2 (5 bases). The CDR3 has 16 residues. Germline values: CDR1 MNHNY, CDR2 SVGAGI (reference sequence). Deletions cut 2 bases from V and 6 bases from J, with 18 bases between.

This chain joins TRBV19 and TRBJ2-5; D remains ambiguous. CDR3 length equals 11 residues. CDR1 is LNHDA and CDR2 is SQIVND in the germline V gene (reference sequence). V was cut by 3 bases and J by 5 bases, with 4 bases left in between. CDR3 region: CASSMRETQYF. The CDR3 DNA is TGTGCCAGTAGTATGCGGGAGACCCAGTACTTC.

The genes are TRBV5-1 and TRBJ2-5; maybe TRBD1 (6 bases). From germline, CDR1 is SGHRS and CDR2 YFSETQ. Trimming stripped 0 bases from V and 1 base from J, with 10 bases between. The CDR3 extends over 15 amino acids. The chain's CDR3 is CASSLGGGRQETQYF. Here the CDR3 DNA reads TGCGCCAGCAGCTTGGGAGGGGGACGCCAAGAGACCCAGTACTTC.